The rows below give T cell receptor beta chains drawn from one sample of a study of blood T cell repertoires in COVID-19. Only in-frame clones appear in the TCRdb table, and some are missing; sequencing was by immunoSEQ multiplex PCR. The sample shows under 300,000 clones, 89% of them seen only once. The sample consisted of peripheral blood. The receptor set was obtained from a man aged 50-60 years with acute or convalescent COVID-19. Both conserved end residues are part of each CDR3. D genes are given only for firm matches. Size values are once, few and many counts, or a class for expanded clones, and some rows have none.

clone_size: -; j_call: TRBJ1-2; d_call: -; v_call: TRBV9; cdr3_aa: CASTVQGRGYTF; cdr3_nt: TGTGCCAGCACCGTGCAGGGGCGGGGCTACACCTTC
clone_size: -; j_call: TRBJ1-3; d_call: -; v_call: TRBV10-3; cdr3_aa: CAITHRATDTIYF; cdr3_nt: TGTGCCATCACCCACAGGGCAACGGACACCATATATTTT
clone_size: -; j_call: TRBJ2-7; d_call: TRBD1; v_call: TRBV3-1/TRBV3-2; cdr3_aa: CASSQVTGAEQYF; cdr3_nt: TGTGCCAGCAGCCAAGTCACAGGGGCCGAGCAGTACTTC
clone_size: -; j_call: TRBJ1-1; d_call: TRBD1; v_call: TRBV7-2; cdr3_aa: CASSLETGKAFF; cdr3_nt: TGTGCCAGCAGCTTAGAGACAGGGAAAGCTTTCTTT
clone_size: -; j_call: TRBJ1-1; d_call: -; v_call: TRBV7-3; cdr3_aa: CASSLDRNTEAFF; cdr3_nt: TGTGCCAGCAGTTTGGACAGGAACACTGAAGCTTTCTTT
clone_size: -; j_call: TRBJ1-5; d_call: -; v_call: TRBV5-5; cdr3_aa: CASSSLWGGPQPQHF; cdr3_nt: TGTGCCAGCAGCTCCCTTTGGGGAGGGCCTCAGCCCCAGCATTTT
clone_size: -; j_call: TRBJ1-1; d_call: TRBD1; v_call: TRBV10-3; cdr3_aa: CATRGGTEAFF; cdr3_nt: TGTGCCACCAGGGGGGGCACTGAAGCTTTCTTT
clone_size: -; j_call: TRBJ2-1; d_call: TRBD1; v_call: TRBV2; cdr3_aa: CASRQGVFNEQFF; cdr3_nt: TGTGCCAGCAGACAGGGGGTGTTCAATGAGCAGTTCTTC
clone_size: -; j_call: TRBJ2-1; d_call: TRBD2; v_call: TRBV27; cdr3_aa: CASRGLASGVYNEQFF; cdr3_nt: TGTGCCAGCAGGGGCTTGGCGAGCGGGGTCTACAATGAGCAGTTCTTC
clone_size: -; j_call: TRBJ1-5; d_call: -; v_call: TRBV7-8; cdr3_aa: CASSSLVGGDQPQHF; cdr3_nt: TGTGCCAGCAGCTCCTTGGTAGGGGGTGATCAGCCCCAGCATTTT
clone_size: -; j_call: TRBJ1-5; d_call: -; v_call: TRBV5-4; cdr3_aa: CASSLGGSNQPQHF; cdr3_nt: TGTGCCAGCAGTCTGGGGGGGAGCAATCAGCCCCAGCATTTT
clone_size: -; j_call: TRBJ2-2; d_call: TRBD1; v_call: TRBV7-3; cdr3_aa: CASSSDRVSGELFF; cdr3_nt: TGTGCCAGCAGCTCAGACAGGGTCAGCGGGGAGCTGTTTTTT
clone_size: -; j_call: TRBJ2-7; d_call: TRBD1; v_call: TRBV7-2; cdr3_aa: CASRANRGFTYEQYF; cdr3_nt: TGTGCCAGCAGGGCTAACAGGGGTTTCACCTACGAGCAGTACTTC
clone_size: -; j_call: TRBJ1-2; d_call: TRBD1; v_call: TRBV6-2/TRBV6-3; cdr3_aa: CASSYLTGAYGYTF; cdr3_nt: TGTGCCAGCAGTTATCTGACAGGGGCCTATGGCTACACCTTC
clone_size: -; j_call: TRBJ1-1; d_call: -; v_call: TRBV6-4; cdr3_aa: CASSSDRNTEAFF; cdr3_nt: TGTGCCAGCAGTTCGGACAGGAACACTGAAGCTTTCTTT
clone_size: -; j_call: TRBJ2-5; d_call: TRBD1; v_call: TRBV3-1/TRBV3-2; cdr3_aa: CASSQPGQGAWETQYF; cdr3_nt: TGTGCCAGCAGCCAGCCGGGACAGGGGGCTTGGGAGACCCAGTACTTC
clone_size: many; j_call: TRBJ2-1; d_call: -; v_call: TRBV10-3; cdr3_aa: CAISASDNEQFF; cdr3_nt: TGTGCCATCAGTGCCTCAGACAATGAGCAGTTCTTC
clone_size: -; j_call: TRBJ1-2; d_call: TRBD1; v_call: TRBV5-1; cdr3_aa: CASSFNRGGYGYTF; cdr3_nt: TGCGCCAGCAGTTTTAACAGGGGTGGGTATGGCTACACCTTC
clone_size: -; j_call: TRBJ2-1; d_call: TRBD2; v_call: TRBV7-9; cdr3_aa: CASSFPTSGAHNEQFF; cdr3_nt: TGTGCCAGCAGCTTCCCGACTAGCGGGGCACACAATGAGCAGTTCTTC
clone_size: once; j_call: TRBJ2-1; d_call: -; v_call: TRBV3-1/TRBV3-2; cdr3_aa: CASSPREEGEQFF; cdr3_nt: TGTGCCAGCAGCCCGAGGGAGGAGGGTGAGCAGTTCTTC
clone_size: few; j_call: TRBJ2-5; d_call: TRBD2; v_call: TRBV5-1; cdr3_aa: CASSLEASGEETQYF; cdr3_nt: TGCGCCAGCAGCTTGGAGGCTAGCGGGGAAGAGACCCAGTACTTC
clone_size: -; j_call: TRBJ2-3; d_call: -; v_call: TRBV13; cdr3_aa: CASSRGTKSTDTQYF; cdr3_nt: TGTGCCAGCAGCAGGGGGACAAAAAGCACAGATACGCAGTATTTT
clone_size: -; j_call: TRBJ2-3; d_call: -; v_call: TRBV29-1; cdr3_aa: CSARTDSTDTQYF; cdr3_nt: TGCAGCGCCCGGACAGATTCGACAGATACGCAGTATTTT
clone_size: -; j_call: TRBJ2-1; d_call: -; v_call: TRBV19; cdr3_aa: CASSGFSSYNEQFF; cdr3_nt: TGTGCCAGCTCCGGGTTTAGCTCCTACAATGAGCAGTTCTTC
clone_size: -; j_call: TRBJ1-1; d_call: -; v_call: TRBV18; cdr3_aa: CASYGQHLNTEAFF; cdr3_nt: TGTGCCAGCTATGGGCAGCACTTGAACACTGAAGCTTTCTTT